This T cell receptor (beta chain) was recovered during a study of post-analysis software for immune sequencing data (dated by TCRdb to 2014 to 2015). Notes on the research overall: Relapsing-remitting, secondary progressive and progressive-relapsing multiple sclerosis were recorded as disease courses, and subtype annotation was lacking for some patients. The patient repertoires were set against about 12 previously published healthy control repertoires from donors whose ages ranged from roughly 6 to 26 years. A subset of samples was prepared in parallel using single-end sample barcoding, then pooled and co-amplified after Illumina adapter ligation. What the study reported, not specific to this receptor: Significantly higher frequencies in patients than in controls were found for about 5 TRBV segments, including TRBV5-6, TRBV5-1 and TRBV20-1. The control group was slightly older than the multiple sclerosis patient group. Normalized Chao1 diversity was significantly lower in multiple sclerosis patients than controls, suggesting substantial peripheral T-cell clonal expansion. Direct clustering with F measure showed strong co-clustering of samples prepared in the same batch, prompting a batch-effect correction.

Concerning this clonotype: Its antigen is unknown. Per-base quality was not reported, and no clone a single base away is much larger than it.

To demonstrate the VDJtools post-analysis software, TCR beta repertoires were profiled from the peripheral blood of about a dozen young patients with multiple sclerosis. The patients with multiple sclerosis were children and adolescents between 6 and 15 years of age. The CDR3 spans 15 residues, from the cysteine through the phenylalanine. Of all the DNA, just the CDR3 is kept, 45 bases in frame from base 1. Looking up the germline V gene yields CDR1 SNHLY and CDR2 FYNNEI. V is reduced by 4 bases and J by 6 bases, leaving a spacing of 17 bases between them. The library was prepared using PCR. Reads for this sample came from an Illumina HiSeq 2500. To reduce PCR and sequencing biases, unique molecular identifiers were incorporated into the TCR beta cDNA libraries. Approximately 500,000 cDNA molecules were obtained for every 1 to 10 million input T cells, so each molecule roughly corresponded to one T cell. The patient libraries were prepared and sequenced using the same protocol as the earlier healthy control dataset. Within a given batch, samples were prepared together, multiplexed and sequenced on the same HiSeq lane. Turning to the authors' computational methods: MIGEC was used to process the raw barcoded reads, and molecular identifier groups with only a single read were discarded before consensus assembly and CDR3 extraction. Clonotype tables were post-analysed with VDJtools, normalizing diversity by down-sampling all datasets to the smallest sample size. Repertoire overlap clustering matched CDR3 amino acid but not nucleotide sequences to correct batch-related cross-sample contamination. The raw public data were reprocessed by TCRdb itself: fastp quality trimming at Q25, MiXCR clonotype calling, in-frame beta chains only. Rows with a matching CDR3 protein are joined into one entry that keeps the most common DNA and genes. The V and J calls come from TCRdb's annotation, not from the publication. The sample table records about 460,000 distinct CDR3 sequences; around 40% of these occur just once. About an eighth of the sample is held by the ten biggest clonotypes.

The sequence was obtained from a girl under 18 with multiple sclerosis. The rearrangement joined TRBV2 to TRBJ2-3; D gene: possibly TRBD1, on 6 matching bases. Sequencing was carried out using blood. The CDR3 reads as follows: CASSVDRTPTDTQYF. The sequenced DNA: TGTGCCAGCAGTGTCGACAGGACCCCGACGGATACGCAGTATTTT. The variable domain in full, with residues beyond the CDR3 obtained from the reference TRBV2 and TRBJ2-3 genes, is EPEVTQTPSHQVTQMGQEVILRCVPISNHLYFYWYRQILGQKVEFLVSFYNNEISEKSEIFDDQFSVERPDGSNFTLKIRSTKLEDSAMYFCASSVDRTPTDTQYFGPGTRLTVL.